These 27 T cell receptor beta chains originate from one sample sequenced in a study of CD8+ T cells in alopecia areata (dated by TCRdb to the late 2010s). This sample's treatment or condition label indicates: oral pan-JAK inhibitor, 5-10 mg twice daily. Libraries were made using the immunoSEQ multiplex PCR assay. RNA was extracted from all samples and reverse transcribed into cDNA, which served as template for TCR sequencing. TCRdb mirrors the immuneACCESS table, restricted to in-frame sequences. Some clones are absent from its copies; in checked studies, under half trace to an unresolved V gene, and the reason for the others is unknown. The sample includes a few hundred thousand clones, with 35% to 40% observed a single time. The top ten clones comprise 0.45% to 0.55% of the sample. The sequencing used CD4+ T cells sorted from blood, collected around week 30, from a patient treated with tofacitinib. Receptor source: a human donor with alopecia areata.

The V and J genes are TRBV29-1 and TRBJ1-1; D gene ambiguous. Trimming left V 4 bases short and J 5 bases short, with 11 bases between. This CDR3 comprises 12 residues. Germline CDR1 reads SQVTM; CDR2 reads ANQGSEA. CDR3 sequence: CSVGPTGTEAFF. The CDR3 coding sequence is TGCAGCGTTGGACCCACGGGTACTGAAGCTTTCTTT.

The chain carries TRBV18 and TRBJ2-7, with unresolved D. CDR1 and CDR2 from the germline V gene are KGHSH and LQKENI. Trimming removed 1 base from V and 2 bases from J, with 9 bases in between. CDR3 size: 14 residues. Here the CDR3 DNA reads TGTGCCAGCTCACCACGAACCAAGACCTACGAGCAGTACTTC. It specifies CASSPRTKTYEQYF.

This clone was counted between two and nine times. The J gene is TRBJ1-5, the V gene TRBV4-1, with TRBD1 as a possible D gene (5 bases). The CDR3 spans 14 residues. The germline gives CDR1 MGHRA, CDR2 YSYEKL. The V gene lost 1 base and the J gene lost 6 bases, with 10 bases spanning the gap. Written as DNA, the CDR3 is TGCGCCAGCAGCCAAGTTGGGACGCGTCAGCCCCAGCATTTT. Translating gives CASSQVGTRQPQHF.

V usage is TRBV5-1 and J usage is TRBJ1-2; TRBD1 agrees at 8 bases. The CDR3 runs 14 residues. After removal of 3 bases from V and 7 bases from J, the junction contained 8 bases not matched to a gene. Germline CDR1 is SGHRS and CDR2 is YFSETQ. CDR3 residues: CASSSVDRGIGYTF. CDR3 nucleotides: TGCGCCAGCAGCTCGGTCGACAGGGGAATTGGCTACACCTTC.

This clone was detected only a few times. In nucleotides, the CDR3 is TGCGCCAGCAGCCAAGATGAACTTCCTAGGGATACGCAGTATTTT. Translation: CASSQDELPRDTQYF. The V and J genes are TRBV4-1 and TRBJ2-3; no clear D gene. The CDR3 loop spans 15 amino acids. Looked up from germline, CDR1 is MGHRA and CDR2 is YSYEKL. The ends were cut back, 0 bases at V and 6 bases at J, with 13 bases in the middle.

The genes are TRBV7-9 and TRBJ1-1; no reliable D call. Germline-derived CDR1 and CDR2 are SEHNR and FQNEAQ (reference sequence). V dropped 5 bases and J dropped 4 bases, with 11 bases sitting between them. This CDR3 has 13 amino acids. The DNA of the CDR3 is TGTGCCAGCAGCCTCGAGTTGGTCACTGAAGCTTTCTTT. Protein product: CASSLELVTEAFF.

The chain links TRBV6-6 to TRBJ2-7; D possibly corresponds to TRBD1 (5 bases). The CDR3 length is 14 residues. Per germline, CDR1 MNHNY and CDR2 SVGAGI (reference sequence). Between the trimmed V and J ends, which lost 6 bases and 1 base, there was a span of 13 bases. The CDR3 DNA sequence: TGTGCCAGCAGATACCTAAGGGGATCCTACGAGCAGTACTTC. It translates to CASRYLRGSYEQYF.

This chain joins TRBV27 and TRBJ1-2, with 10 bases lining up with TRBD1. Germline CDR1 reads MNHEY; CDR2 reads SMNVEV (reference sequence). Trimming cost V 4 bases and J 3 bases; bases outside gene matches: 2. This CDR3 is 14 amino acids long. The CDR3 here is CASSSTGGDYGYTF. CDR3 DNA sequence: TGTGCCAGCAGTTCGACAGGGGGCGACTATGGCTACACCTTC.

The chain couples TRBV29-1 to TRBJ1-1; D is unresolved. V lost 6 bases and J 8 bases, leaving 13 bases between the germline ends. The length of the CDR3 is 11 residues. Germline V gene data show CDR1 as SQVTM and CDR2 as ANQGSEA. This CDR3 is CSVGRPGEAFF. DNA of the CDR3: TGCAGCGTCGGACGGCCCGGAGAAGCTTTCTTT.

CDR3 in DNA: TGTGCCAGCAAGCGGGAGTACTACGAGCAGTACTTC. This gives the protein CASKREYYEQYF. The chain has TRBV6-5 and TRBJ2-7, with 8 bases matching TRBD2. The CDR3 sequence is 12 residues long. With V trimmed by 7 bases and J by 3 bases, 2 bases remained unmatched. The germline CDR1 and CDR2 sequences are MNHEY and SVGAGI.

This clone was counted a single time. The chain uses TRBV7-2 and TRBJ2-4; D possibly matches TRBD1 or TRBD2 (6 bases each). In germline, CDR1 is SGHTA, CDR2 FQGNSA. The CDR3 extends over 18 amino acids. V was trimmed by 5 bases and J by 0 bases, leaving 20 bases between them. DNA of the CDR3: TGTGCCAGCAGCCCCTACCTGGGTAGGGGGGAAGCCAAAAACATTCAGTACTTC. Translating it yields CASSPYLGRGEAKNIQYF. Variable domain in full (rest from reference TRBV7-2 and TRBJ2-4): GAGVSQSPSNKVTEKGKDVELRCDPISGHTALYWYRQSLGQGLEFLIYFQGNSAPDKSGLPSDRFSAERTGGSVSTLTIQRTQQEDSAVYLCASSPYLGRGEAKNIQYFGAGTRLSVL.

The chain combines TRBV11-2 with TRBJ2-1; D is unclear. V was clipped by 2 bases and J by 10 bases, with 9 bases between them. The CDR3 consists of 12 residues. Germline V gene lookup returns CDR1 SGHAT and CDR2 FQNNGV. The CDR3 region has the DNA TGTGCCAGCAGCTTAATGCCGAGGGAGCAGTTCTTC. Translation: CASSLMPREQFF.

This clone came up a few times. V and J are TRBV5-1 and TRBJ2-7; the match to TRBD1 covers 7 bases. V shed 5 bases, J shed 5 bases, and the junction held 10 bases outside the gene matches. Germline assignment: CDR1 SGHRS and CDR2 YFSETQ. The CDR3 length is 14 residues. CDR3 in DNA: TGCGCCAGCAGTTTTGTTGAAACAGGGGACGAGCAGTACTTC. Its protein is CASSFVETGDEQYF. Filled out from reference TRBV5-1 and TRBJ2-7, the complete variable domain reads KAGVTQTPRYLIKTRGQQVTLSCSPISGHRSVSWYQQTPGQGLQFLFEYFSETQRNKGNFPGRFSGRQFSNSRSEMNVSTLELGDSALYLCASSFVETGDEQYFGPGTRLTVT.

The chain has TRBV30 and TRBJ2-7; D remains unclear. Germline values: CDR1 GTSNPN, CDR2 SVGIG (reference sequence). The CDR3 covers 12 residues. Trimming removed 0 bases from V and 3 bases from J, with 6 bases in between. The CDR3 here is CAWSVQLYEQYF. The CDR3 nucleotides are TGTGCCTGGAGTGTACAGCTCTACGAGCAGTACTTC.

V and J are TRBV27 and TRBJ1-2; 8 bases map to TRBD1. V was pared by 5 bases and J by 4 bases, with 9 bases of the junction left unmatched. The CDR3 contains 15 residues. Germline values: CDR1 MNHEY, CDR2 SMNVEV (reference sequence). The CDR3 spells CASSPERTGRYGYTF. CDR3 in DNA: TGTGCCAGCAGTCCGGAACGGACAGGGCGCTATGGCTACACCTTC.

V gene TRBV29-1 combines with J gene TRBJ1-1, with 10 nucleotides matching TRBD1. Unmatched junction bases numbered 11, after V lost 7 bases and J lost 3 bases. CDR1 and CDR2 from the germline V gene are SQVTM and ANQGSEA. The CDR3 runs to 15 residues. Here the CDR3 reads CSALGRQGADTEAFF. CDR3 sequence (DNA): TGCAGCGCCCTAGGCCGACAGGGGGCGGACACTGAAGCTTTCTTT.

The chain couples TRBV19 to TRBJ2-1, with 8 bases that match TRBD1. Germline loops: CDR1 LNHDA, CDR2 SQIVND (reference sequence). V lost 5 bases and J lost 9; bases outside the gene matches: 12. This CDR3 has 15 residues. CDR3 sequence: CASSVASDRVIEQFF. The DNA for the CDR3 is TGTGCCAGTAGTGTCGCGTCGGACAGGGTTATTGAGCAGTTCTTC.

There are a few counts of this clone. The chain uses TRBV5-1 and TRBJ1-1; D unclear. The V end was cut by 2 bases, the J end by 2 bases, with 7 bases between. Germline lookup yields CDR1 SGHRS and CDR2 YFSETQ. The CDR3 loop spans 13 amino acids. The CDR3 nucleotides read TGCGCCAGCAGCTTACGGGTTAACACTGAAGCTTTCTTT. Amino acids: CASSLRVNTEAFF.

The V gene is TRBV5-1, the J gene TRBJ2-7, with 7 bases matching TRBD1. This CDR3 has 16 amino acids. CDR1 and CDR2 (germline): SGHRS, YFSETQ. J gave up 3 bases and V 3 bases, and 12 bases lay outside the gene matches. The CDR3 DNA reads TGCGCCAGCAGCTATCGAACAGGGGACGAAATCTACGAGCAGTACTTC. It codes for CASSYRTGDEIYEQYF.

The gene calls are TRBV30 and TRBJ1-2, with a possible D match to TRBD1 (6 bases). Trimming removed 3 bases at V and 7 bases at J, with 12 bases between. Germline loops: CDR1 GTSNPN, CDR2 SVGIG (reference sequence). CDR3 size: 12 residues. As DNA, the CDR3 is TGTGCCTGGAGCTCAGGGGTCGGTGGCTACACCTTC. This translates into CAWSSGVGGYTF.

This chain's CDR3 is CASSPRDRVAFF. Written as DNA, the CDR3 is TGTGCCAGCAGCCCCCGGGACAGGGTGGCTTTCTTT. The V call is TRBV14, the J call TRBJ1-1; the match to TRBD1 covers 9 bases. V dropped 4 bases and J dropped 11; count of bases not matched to a gene: 5. The germline V gene encodes CDR1 SGHDN and CDR2 FVKESK. The CDR3 is 12 amino acids.

This sequence joins TRBV5-6 and TRBJ2-1, with 8 bases lining up with TRBD2. The CDR3 has 16 amino acids. CDR1 and CDR2 (germline): SGHDT, YYEEEE. V shed 4 bases, J shed 7 bases, and the junction held 13 bases outside the gene matches. CDR3 in DNA: TGTGCCAGCAGCCGCATACTAGCGGCCACGGGGAATGAGCAGTTCTTC. Translating it yields CASSRILAATGNEQFF.

This clone appeared a few times. The chain joins TRBV2 to TRBJ1-6, with 9 nucleotides matching TRBD1. The CDR3 has 14 amino acids. The V gene's germline CDR1 is SNHLY and CDR2 FYNNEI. The V segment lost 9 bases and the J segment 9 bases; nucleotides outside the gene matches: 9. CDR3: CASSRQGEISPLHF. CDR3 in DNA: TGTGCCAGTTCTAGACAGGGGGAGATTTCACCCCTCCACTTT.

This chain connects TRBV4-1 to TRBJ2-3; 9 bases line up with TRBD2. The CDR3 runs 19 residues. The germline CDR1 and CDR2 sequences are MGHRA and YSYEKL. V gave up 2 bases and J gave up 1 base; unmatched junction bases: 13. The CDR3 here is CASSQFPSGVGRGTDTQYF. The DNA for the CDR3 is TGCGCCAGCAGCCAATTTCCTAGCGGGGTGGGCCGCGGCACAGATACGCAGTATTTT.

This clone came up a few times. This rearrangement joins TRBV16 to TRBJ1-1; TRBD1 might be the D (6 bases). The CDR3 runs to 16 residues. Germline CDR1 reads KGHSY; CDR2 reads FQNENV. With 5 bases removed from V and 0 bases from J, the gap between germline ends came to 16 bases. CDR3: CASSASWGAVNTEAFF. Here the CDR3 DNA reads TGTGCCAGCAGCGCCTCGTGGGGGGCGGTGAACACTGAAGCTTTCTTT.

This clone was picked up a small number of times. The chain joins TRBV9 to TRBJ1-1; tentatively, D is TRBD1 (5 bases). The CDR3 consists of 15 residues. Germline V lookup: CDR1 SGDLS, CDR2 YYNGEE. Trimming left V 0 bases short and J 2 bases short, with 11 bases between. The CDR3 nucleotides are TGTGCCAGCAGCGTAGGCAGGGTTCTCAACACTGAAGCTTTCTTT. Amino acid sequence: CASSVGRVLNTEAFF.

This chain's CDR3 is CAWSHGGPLTYEQYF. In nucleotides, the CDR3 is TGTGCCTGGAGCCACGGGGGCCCCCTTACCTACGAGCAGTACTTC. The chain couples TRBV30 to TRBJ2-7; D may match TRBD1 or TRBD2 (6 bases each). Germline lookup yields CDR1 GTSNPN and CDR2 SVGIG (reference sequence). Between the trimmed V and J ends, which lost 3 bases and 2 bases, there was a span of 17 bases. The CDR3 has 15 residues.